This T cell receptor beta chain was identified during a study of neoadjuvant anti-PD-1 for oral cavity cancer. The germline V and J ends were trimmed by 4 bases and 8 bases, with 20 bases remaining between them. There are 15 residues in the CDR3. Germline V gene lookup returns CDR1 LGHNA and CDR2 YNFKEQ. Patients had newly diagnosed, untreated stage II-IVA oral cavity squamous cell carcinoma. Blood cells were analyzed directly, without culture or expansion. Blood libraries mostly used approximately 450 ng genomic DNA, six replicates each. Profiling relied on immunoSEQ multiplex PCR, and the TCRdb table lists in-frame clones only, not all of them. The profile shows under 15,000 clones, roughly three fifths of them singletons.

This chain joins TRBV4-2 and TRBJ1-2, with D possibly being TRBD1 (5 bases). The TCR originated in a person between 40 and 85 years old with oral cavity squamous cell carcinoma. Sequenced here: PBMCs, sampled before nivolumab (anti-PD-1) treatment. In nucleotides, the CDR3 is TGTGCCAGCAGCCTAAACCGGGGCCAGAGGCCCGGCTACACCTTC. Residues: CASSLNRGQRPGYTF.